Following are 19 T cell receptor beta chains from one sample sequenced in a study of CD8+ T cells in alopecia areata. Once RNA had been extracted, it was reverse transcribed into cDNA to act as the sequencing template. Data came from immunoSEQ multiplex PCR; TCRdb stores just in-frame clones and leaves some out. Altogether more than 200,000 clones are present, approximately 70% being singletons, with the ten largest covering about 1.2%. Treatment specified: oral pan-JAK inhibitor, 5-10 mg twice daily. The sample here was CD4+ T cells sorted from blood, taken around week 44, from a patient treated with tofacitinib. These receptors were obtained from a human donor with alopecia areata.

This clone showed up just once. This rearrangement joins TRBV14 to TRBJ1-1; tentative D call: TRBD1 (6 bases). This CDR3 is 16 amino acids long. The V gene's germline CDR1 is SGHDN and CDR2 FVKESK. Trimming left V 1 base short and J 5 bases short, with 17 bases between. The CDR3 spells CASSQVWQGRRTEAFF. In DNA form, the CDR3 reads TGTGCCAGCAGCCAAGTATGGCAGGGGCGAAGAACTGAAGCTTTCTTT.

This clone was detected a few times. The chain joins TRBV9 to TRBJ2-3; D not resolved. This CDR3 region has 16 residues. Looked up from germline, CDR1 is SGDLS and CDR2 is YYNGEE. Trimming took 2 bases from V and 2 from J, leaving 15 bases between them. The CDR3 here is CASSVELSRSTDTQYF. In DNA, the CDR3 is TGTGCCAGCAGCGTGGAGTTAAGTCGGTCCACAGATACGCAGTATTTT. The full variable domain, completed using reference TRBV9 and TRBJ2-3, is DSGVTQTPKHLITATGQRVTLRCSPRSGDLSVYWYQQSLDQGLQFLIQYYNGEERAKGNILERFSAQQFPDLHSELNLSSLELGDSALYFCASSVELSRSTDTQYFGPGTRLTVL.

This clone was seen a few times. The rearrangement joins TRBV29-1 to TRBJ2-1, with TRBD1 as a possible D gene (5 bases). This CDR3 region has 10 residues. Trimming pared 3 bases from V and 9 bases from J, leaving 6 bases between. Germline loops: CDR1 SQVTM, CDR2 ANQGSEA. CDR3 loop: CSVDQGEQFF. CDR3 coding DNA: TGCAGCGTTGATCAGGGTGAGCAGTTCTTC.

The genes are TRBV25-1 and TRBJ1-6, with D hard to call. Trimming took 6 bases from V and 7 from J, leaving 13 bases between them. The CDR3 has 14 amino acids. Germline V CDR1 and CDR2: MGHDK, SYGVNS. The CDR3 sequence is CASRNLKRNSPLHF. The CDR3 nucleotides are TGTGCCAGCAGGAACCTGAAACGAAATTCACCCCTCCACTTT.

This clone showed up just a few times. As DNA, the CDR3 is TGCAGCGGTGGACGTGGGACCTACGAGCAGTACTTC. This encodes CSGGRGTYEQYF. This chain links TRBV29-1 with TRBJ2-7; D is ambiguous. Germline CDR1 SQVTM, CDR2 ANQGSEA. Trimming left V 7 bases short and J 2 bases short, with 12 bases between. The CDR3 contains 12 residues.

The rearrangement links TRBV7-2 to TRBJ1-2; 7 bases line up with TRBD1. The V gene end was trimmed by 4 bases and the J gene end by 8 bases; junction bases not matched to a gene: 16. The germline V gene encodes CDR1 SGHTA and CDR2 FQGNSA. The CDR3 length is 16 residues. CDR3: CASSYAWGQLEGGYTF. The CDR3 nucleotides are TGTGCCAGCAGCTACGCGTGGGGACAGCTCGAGGGGGGCTACACCTTC. Full variable domain (missing parts from reference TRBV7-2 and TRBJ1-2): GAGVSQSPSNKVTEKGKDVELRCDPISGHTALYWYRQSLGQGLEFLIYFQGNSAPDKSGLPSDRFSAERTGGSVSTLTIQRTQQEDSAVYLCASSYAWGQLEGGYTFGSGTRLTVV.

The rearrangement links TRBV7-2 to TRBJ2-7; 7 positions match TRBD2. Germline V CDR1 and CDR2: SGHTA, FQGNSA. This CDR3 comprises 18 residues. J lost 5 bases, V lost 6 bases, and 22 bases had no gene match. CDR3 loop: CASSIAAQRGNLRDEQYF. DNA of the CDR3: TGTGCCAGCAGTATAGCGGCCCAGCGGGGTAACCTCCGGGACGAGCAGTACTTC.

The chain's CDR3 is CSVVPRAGTDGYTF. The CDR3 DNA sequence: TGCAGCGTTGTCCCCCGAGCAGGGACTGATGGCTACACCTTC. The chain is built from TRBV29-1 and TRBJ1-2; a weak D match, TRBD1 (5 bases). V was clipped by 4 bases and J by 6 bases, with 18 bases between them. The CDR3 extends over 14 amino acids. The V gene's germline CDR1 is SQVTM and CDR2 ANQGSEA.

The rearrangement joins TRBV7-9 to TRBJ2-7; D is uncertain. Germline lookup yields CDR1 SEHNR and CDR2 FQNEAQ (reference sequence). CDR3 length equals 14 residues. Trimming removed 3 bases at V and 4 bases at J, with 13 bases between. CDR3 nucleotides: TGTGCCAGCAGCTTTTTAGGCAGGCCGTACGAGCAGTACTTC. This gives the protein CASSFLGRPYEQYF.

V and J are TRBV5-1 and TRBJ1-6; the match to TRBD1 covers 8 bases. The trim removed 3 bases at V and 9 bases at J, leaving 8 bases unmatched. Germline V lookup: CDR1 SGHRS, CDR2 YFSETQ. The CDR3 totals 15 residues. CDR3 sequence reads: CASSSGQGGSSPLHF. CDR3 coding DNA: TGCGCCAGCAGCTCCGGACAGGGAGGTAGTTCACCCCTCCACTTT. The whole variable domain, filled in from reference TRBV5-1 and TRBJ1-6, reads KAGVTQTPRYLIKTRGQQVTLSCSPISGHRSVSWYQQTPGQGLQFLFEYFSETQRNKGNFPGRFSGRQFSNSRSEMNVSTLELGDSALYLCASSSGQGGSSPLHFGNGTRLTVT.

Concerning this clone: The germline gene is not matched at one end of the junction; a read error may be the cause. The J gene is TRBJ1-2, the V gene TRBV11-2; weak D call: TRBD1 (5 bases). This CDR3 is built from 11 residues. The germline V gene has CDR1 SGHAT and CDR2 FQNNGV. CDR3 nucleotide sequence: TGTGCCAGCAGCTTAGTGGGACCCATCGACTTC. Its translation: CASSLVGPIDF.

There are a few counts of this clone. The V call is TRBV14, the J call TRBJ1-1; D not resolved. CDR3 size: 13 residues. V was cut by 1 base and J by 0 bases, with 3 bases left in between. Germline-derived CDR1 and CDR2 are SGHDN and FVKESK. CDR3 coding DNA: TGTGCCAGCAGCCAAGTAGTGAACACTGAAGCTTTCTTT. This encodes CASSQVVNTEAFF. Drawing the rest from reference TRBV14 and TRBJ1-1, the complete variable domain is EAGVTQFPSHSVIEKGQTVTLRCDPISGHDNLYWYRRVMGKEIKFLLHFVKESKQDESGMPNNRFLAERTGGTYSTLKVQPAELEDSGVYFCASSQVVNTEAFFGQGTRLTVV.

V gene TRBV11-2 combines with J gene TRBJ2-2; a weak D match, TRBD1 (7 bases). CDR1 is SGHAT and CDR2 is FQNNGV in the germline V gene. This CDR3 contains 16 residues. With 5 bases removed from V and 4 bases from J, the gap between germline ends came to 17 bases. The CDR3 DNA reads TGTGCCAGCAGCCGCGACAGGGACTTTCTCACCGGGGAGCTGTTTTTT. Protein: CASSRDRDFLTGELFF.

The V and J genes are TRBV28 and TRBJ1-2; perhaps TRBD1 as D (5 bases). With 3 bases removed from V and 4 bases from J, the gap between germline ends came to 9 bases. The CDR3 consists of 13 residues. CDR1 MDHEN and CDR2 SYDVKM come from the germline V gene. The CDR3 nucleotides read TGTGCCAGCAGTTTTGGGACGAGCTATGGCTACACCTTC. It specifies CASSFGTSYGYTF.

The chain recombines TRBV18 with TRBJ1-5; D uncertain. The CDR3 extends over 15 amino acids. V was cut by 3 bases and J by 0 bases, with 9 bases left in between. The germline CDR1 and CDR2 sequences are KGHSH and LQKENI. CDR3 amino acids: CASSPAQASNQPQHF. CDR3 nucleotides: TGTGCCAGCTCACCTGCCCAAGCTAGCAATCAGCCCCAGCATTTT.

The J gene is TRBJ2-7, the V gene TRBV27; the D call may be TRBD1 or TRBD2 (5 bases each). Germline lookup yields CDR1 MNHEY and CDR2 SMNVEV (reference sequence). Between the trimmed V and J ends, which lost 4 bases and 4 bases, there was a span of 17 bases. The CDR3 loop spans 15 amino acids. The CDR3 coding sequence is TGTGCCAGCAGTTCCGGGGACGTAGGATATTACGAGCAGTACTTC. It is translated as CASSSGDVGYYEQYF.

The V gene is TRBV5-6, the J gene TRBJ2-1; 9 bases fit TRBD1. The CDR3 loop spans 13 amino acids. V lost 3 bases and J lost 13; bases outside the gene matches: 8. Germline V lookup: CDR1 SGHDT, CDR2 YYEEEE. Written as DNA, the CDR3 is TGTGCCAGCAGCTCACAGGGGGCAGTACGTCAGTTCTTC. This encodes CASSSQGAVRQFF. Full variable domain (rest looked up from reference TRBV5-6 and TRBJ2-1): DAGVTQSPTHLIKTRGQQVTLRCSPKSGHDTVSWYQQALGQGPQFIFQYYEEEERQRGNFPDRFSGHQFPNYSSELNVNALLLGDSALYLCASSSQGAVRQFFGPGTRLTVL.

This clone was recorded many times. The chain couples TRBV10-2 to TRBJ2-1, with 13 bases lining up with TRBD2. The J segment lost 5 bases and the V segment lost 6 bases, leaving 1 base of the junction unmatched. Germline loops: CDR1 WSHSY, CDR2 SAAADI. The CDR3 runs 14 residues. For the CDR3, the DNA is TGCGCCAGCAGGGGACTAGCGGGGCACAATGAGCAGTTCTTC. Residues: CASRGLAGHNEQFF.

The gene calls are TRBV2 and TRBJ2-1; D not resolved. This CDR3 has 13 amino acids. From germline, CDR1 is SNHLY and CDR2 FYNNEI. V lost 2 bases and J lost 4, with 6 bases in between. In nucleotides, the CDR3 is TGTGCCAGCAGTGAATCCAGATACAATGAGCAGTTCTTC. It yields the protein CASSESRYNEQFF.